The present T cell receptor (beta chain) was sequenced within a study of T cell responses to AZD1222 COVID-19 vaccine. On this clone itself: Its antigen remains unidentified.

Study findings and constraints: As reported, nearly half of all spike-specific TCRs target variant regions that are unmutated. Vaccine-associated CD4 TCRs spanned spike, dominant at 160-218 and 743-854. At baseline, seropositivity was found in only six or seven AZD1222 recipients.

TCRdb keeps only in-frame clones here, not all; method: immunoSEQ multiplex PCR. Among roughly 120,000 clones listed, around 90% were seen once. V shed 6 bases and J shed 4 bases, with 9 bases lying between them. Germline V CDR1 and CDR2: SNHLY, FYNNEI. CDR3 size: 13 residues. This TCR derives from an adult in good health. This specimen consisted of peripheral blood, obtained on day 0 of AZD1222 vaccination. This chain joins TRBV2 and TRBJ2-2, with D perhaps matching TRBD1 (6 bases). DNA for the CDR3: TGTGCCAGCAGGGGACAAAGCACCGGGGAGCTGTTTTTT. The encoded protein is CASRGQSTGELFF.